This TCR beta chain was sequenced in a study of blood T cell repertoires in COVID-19. On the study more broadly: From the United States, Italy and Spain came samples of acute and convalescent COVID-19. Sources were T cells, B-cell-depleted T cells, or PBMCs; the material itself was cDNA or gDNA.

The V end was cut by 3 bases, the J end by 7 bases, with 15 bases between. The CDR3 has 14 amino acids. Germline V gene lookup returns CDR1 DFQATT and CDR2 SNEGSKA (reference sequence). Original analysis: Amplification of reference gene primers was used by the study to estimate nucleated cell counts. Assay used: immunoSEQ multiplex PCR; TCRdb lists only in-frame clones, some missing. Clone size and V and J calls were adopted from that table, with D and trimming inferred from the DNA. Of 300,000 or so clones listed, more than 70% were seen once; the top ten hold under 7.5%. The gene calls are TRBV20-1 and TRBJ1-4; D might be TRBD1 (6 bases). This TCR was sampled from a man aged 18 to 29 who had recovered from COVID-19. The sample comprised peripheral blood. CDR3 sequence: CSASPGVNGEKLFF. The CDR3 DNA reads TGCAGTGCTAGTCCAGGGGTTAATGGTGAAAAACTGTTTTTT.